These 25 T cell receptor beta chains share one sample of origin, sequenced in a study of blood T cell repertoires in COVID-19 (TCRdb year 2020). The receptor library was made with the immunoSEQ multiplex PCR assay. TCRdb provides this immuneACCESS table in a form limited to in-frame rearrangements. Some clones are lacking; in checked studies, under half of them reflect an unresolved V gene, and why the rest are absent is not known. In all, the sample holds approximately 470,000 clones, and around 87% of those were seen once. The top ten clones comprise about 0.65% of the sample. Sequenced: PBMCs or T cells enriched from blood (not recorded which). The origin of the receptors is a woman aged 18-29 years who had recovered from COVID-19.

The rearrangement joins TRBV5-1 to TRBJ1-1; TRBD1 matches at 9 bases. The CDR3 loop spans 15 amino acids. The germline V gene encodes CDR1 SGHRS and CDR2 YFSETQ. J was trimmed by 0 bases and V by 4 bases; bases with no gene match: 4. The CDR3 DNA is TGCGCCAGCAGCGGGACAGGGATAATGAACACTGAAGCTTTCTTT. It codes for CASSGTGIMNTEAFF.

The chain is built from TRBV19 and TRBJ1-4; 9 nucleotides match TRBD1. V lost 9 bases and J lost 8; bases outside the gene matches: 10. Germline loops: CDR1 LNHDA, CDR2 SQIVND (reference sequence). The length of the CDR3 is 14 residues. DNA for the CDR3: TGTGCCAGCCGGGACAGGGTTTTAGGGGAAAAACTGTTTTTT. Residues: CASRDRVLGEKLFF.

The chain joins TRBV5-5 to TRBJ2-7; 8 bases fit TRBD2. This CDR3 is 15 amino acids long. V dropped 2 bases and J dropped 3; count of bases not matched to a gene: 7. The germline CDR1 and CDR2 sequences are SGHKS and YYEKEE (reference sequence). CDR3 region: CASSFGIAGNYEQYF. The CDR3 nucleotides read TGTGCCAGCAGCTTCGGAATAGCGGGGAACTACGAGCAGTACTTC.

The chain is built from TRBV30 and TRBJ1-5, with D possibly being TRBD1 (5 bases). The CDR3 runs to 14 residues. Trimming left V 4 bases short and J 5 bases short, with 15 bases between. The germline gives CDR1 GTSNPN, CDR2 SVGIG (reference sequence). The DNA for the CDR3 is TGTGCCTGGAACGTCCGCGGGGGGGATCAGCCCCAGCATTTT. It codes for CAWNVRGGDQPQHF.

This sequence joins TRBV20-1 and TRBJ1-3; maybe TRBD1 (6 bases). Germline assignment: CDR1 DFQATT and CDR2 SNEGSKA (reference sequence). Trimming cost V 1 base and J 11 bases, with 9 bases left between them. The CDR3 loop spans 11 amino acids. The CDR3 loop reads CSARAGGAIYF. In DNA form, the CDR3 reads TGCAGTGCTAGAGCGGGGGGCGCCATATATTTT.

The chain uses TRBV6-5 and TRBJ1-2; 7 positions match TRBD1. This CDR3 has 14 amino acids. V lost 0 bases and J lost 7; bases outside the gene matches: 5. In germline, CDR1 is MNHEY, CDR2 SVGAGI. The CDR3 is CASSYSPTGSGYTF. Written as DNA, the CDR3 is TGTGCCAGCAGTTACTCCCCGACAGGGTCTGGCTACACCTTC.

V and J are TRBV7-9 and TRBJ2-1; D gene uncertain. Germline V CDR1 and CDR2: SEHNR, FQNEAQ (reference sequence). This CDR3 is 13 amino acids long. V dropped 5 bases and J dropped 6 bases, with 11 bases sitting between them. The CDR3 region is CASSILLGNEQFF. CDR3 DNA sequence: TGTGCCAGCAGCATCTTGCTAGGCAATGAGCAGTTCTTC.

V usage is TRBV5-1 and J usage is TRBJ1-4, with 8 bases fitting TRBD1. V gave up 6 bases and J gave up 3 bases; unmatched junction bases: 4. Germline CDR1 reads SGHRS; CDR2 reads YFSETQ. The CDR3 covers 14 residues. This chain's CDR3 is CASTRTGSNEKLFF. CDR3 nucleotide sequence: TGCGCCAGCACCCGGACAGGGTCTAATGAAAAACTGTTTTTT. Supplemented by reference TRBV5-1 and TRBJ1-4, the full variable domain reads KAGVTQTPRYLIKTRGQQVTLSCSPISGHRSVSWYQQTPGQGLQFLFEYFSETQRNKGNFPGRFSGRQFSNSRSEMNVSTLELGDSALYLCASTRTGSNEKLFFGSGTQLSVL.

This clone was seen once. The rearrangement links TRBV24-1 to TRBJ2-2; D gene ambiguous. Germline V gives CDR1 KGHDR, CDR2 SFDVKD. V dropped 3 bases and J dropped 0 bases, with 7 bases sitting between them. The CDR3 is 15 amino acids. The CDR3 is CATSDRSANTGELFF. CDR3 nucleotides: TGTGCCACCAGTGATCGCTCAGCGAACACCGGGGAGCTGTTTTTT.

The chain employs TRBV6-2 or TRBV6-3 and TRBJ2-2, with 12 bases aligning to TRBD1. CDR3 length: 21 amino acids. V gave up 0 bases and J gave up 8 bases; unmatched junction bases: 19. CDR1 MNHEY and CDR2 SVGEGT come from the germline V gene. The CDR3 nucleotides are TGTGCCAGCAGTTACTCGTCCGGGACAGGGGGCGTAAGGAGGAAGGTTGGGGAGCTGTTTTTT. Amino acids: CASSYSSGTGGVRRKVGELFF.

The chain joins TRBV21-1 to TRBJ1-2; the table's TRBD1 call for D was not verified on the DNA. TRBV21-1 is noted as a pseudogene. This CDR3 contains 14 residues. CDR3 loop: CARLGQGPWGGYTF. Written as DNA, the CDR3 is TGTGCCAGGCTAGGACAGGGTCCATGGGGGGGCTACACCTTC.

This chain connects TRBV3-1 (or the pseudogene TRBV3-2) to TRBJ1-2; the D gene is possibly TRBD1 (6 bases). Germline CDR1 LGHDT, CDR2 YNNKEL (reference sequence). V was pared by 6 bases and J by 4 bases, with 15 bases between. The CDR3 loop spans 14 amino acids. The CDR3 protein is CASSSENRVYGYTF. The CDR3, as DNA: TGTGCCAGCAGTAGTGAAAACAGGGTCTATGGCTACACCTTC.

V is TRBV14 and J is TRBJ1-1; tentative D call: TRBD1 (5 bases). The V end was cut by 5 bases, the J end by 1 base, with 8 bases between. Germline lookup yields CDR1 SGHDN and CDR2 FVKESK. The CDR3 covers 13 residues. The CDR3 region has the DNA TGTGCCAGCAGCTACGACAGGAACACTGAAGCTTTCTTT. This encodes CASSYDRNTEAFF.

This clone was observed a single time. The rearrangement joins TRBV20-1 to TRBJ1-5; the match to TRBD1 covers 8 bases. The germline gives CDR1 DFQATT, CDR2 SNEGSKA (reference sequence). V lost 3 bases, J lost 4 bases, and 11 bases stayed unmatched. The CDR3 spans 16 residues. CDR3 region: CSASRSGGRKNQPQHF. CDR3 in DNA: TGCAGTGCTAGTCGTTCAGGGGGCAGGAAGAATCAGCCCCAGCATTTT.

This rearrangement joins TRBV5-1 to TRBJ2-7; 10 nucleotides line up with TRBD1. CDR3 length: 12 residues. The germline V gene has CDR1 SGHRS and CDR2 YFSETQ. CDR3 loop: CASSLAGTGERV. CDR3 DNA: TGCGCCAGCAGCTTGGCCGGGACAGGGGAGAGGGTC.

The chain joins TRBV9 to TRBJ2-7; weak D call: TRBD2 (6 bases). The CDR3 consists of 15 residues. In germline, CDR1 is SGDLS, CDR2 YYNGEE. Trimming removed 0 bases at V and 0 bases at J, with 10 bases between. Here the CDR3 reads CASSVASALSYEQYF. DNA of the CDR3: TGTGCCAGCAGCGTAGCTAGCGCCCTCTCCTACGAGCAGTACTTC.

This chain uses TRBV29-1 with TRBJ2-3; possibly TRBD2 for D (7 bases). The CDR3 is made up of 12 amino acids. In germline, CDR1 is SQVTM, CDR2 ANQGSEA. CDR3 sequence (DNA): TGCACCGTCCGCGGGGGCGGAGATACGCAGTATTTT. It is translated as CTVRGGGDTQYF.

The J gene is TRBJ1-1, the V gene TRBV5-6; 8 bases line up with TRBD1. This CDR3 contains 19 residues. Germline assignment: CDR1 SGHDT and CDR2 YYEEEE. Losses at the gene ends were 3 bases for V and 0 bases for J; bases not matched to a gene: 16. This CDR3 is CASSSDRGWRSTMNTEAFF. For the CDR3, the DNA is TGTGCCAGCAGCTCCGACAGGGGTTGGCGGAGTACAATGAACACTGAAGCTTTCTTT.

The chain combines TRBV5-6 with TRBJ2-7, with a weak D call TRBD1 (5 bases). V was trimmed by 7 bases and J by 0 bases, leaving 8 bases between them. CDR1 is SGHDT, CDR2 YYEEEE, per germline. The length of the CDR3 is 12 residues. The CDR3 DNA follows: TGTGCCAGCGCCAGGGACTCCTACGAGCAGTACTTC. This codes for CASARDSYEQYF.

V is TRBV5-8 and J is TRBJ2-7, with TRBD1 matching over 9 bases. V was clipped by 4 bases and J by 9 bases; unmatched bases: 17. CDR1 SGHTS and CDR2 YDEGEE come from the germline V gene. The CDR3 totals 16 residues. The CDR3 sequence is CASSPWGRDRVKGQYF. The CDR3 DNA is TGTGCCAGCAGCCCCTGGGGGCGGGACAGGGTTAAGGGGCAGTACTTC.

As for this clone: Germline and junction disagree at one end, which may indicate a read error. In nucleotides, the CDR3 is TGTGCCAGCAATTACCGTGGGAGCACTGGTGAAGCTTTCTTT. This encodes CASNYRGSTGEAFF. The chain carries TRBV6-5 and TRBJ1-1; D not resolved. This CDR3 is built from 14 residues. CDR1 and CDR2 from the germline V gene are MNHEY and SVGAGI.

As DNA, the CDR3 is TGTGCCACCAGTGACAGATGGGATACGCAGTATTTT. Protein: CATSDRWDTQYF. The rearrangement links TRBV24-1 to TRBJ2-3; D call uncertain. Germline CDR1 is KGHDR and CDR2 is SFDVKD. The CDR3 length is 12 residues. V was clipped by 4 bases and J by 6 bases, with 7 bases between them.

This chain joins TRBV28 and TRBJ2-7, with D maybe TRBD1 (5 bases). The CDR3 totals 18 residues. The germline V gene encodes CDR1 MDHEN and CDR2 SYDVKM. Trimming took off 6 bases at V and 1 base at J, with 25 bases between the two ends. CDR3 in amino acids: CASSRRRSLGEISYEQYF. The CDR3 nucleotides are TGTGCCAGCAGCAGAAGGCGGTCGTTAGGGGAAATATCCTACGAGCAGTACTTC.

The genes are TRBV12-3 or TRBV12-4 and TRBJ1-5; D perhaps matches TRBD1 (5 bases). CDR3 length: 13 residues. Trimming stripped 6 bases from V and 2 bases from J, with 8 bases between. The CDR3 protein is CASRGEGNQPQHF. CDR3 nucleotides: TGTGCCAGCAGGGGGGAGGGCAATCAGCCCCAGCATTTT.

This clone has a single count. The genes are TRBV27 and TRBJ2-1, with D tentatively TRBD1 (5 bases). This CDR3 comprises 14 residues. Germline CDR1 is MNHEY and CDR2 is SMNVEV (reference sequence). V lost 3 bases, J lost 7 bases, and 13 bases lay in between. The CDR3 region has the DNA TGTGCCAGCAGTTTTGGGGCGTCCGGGAATGAGCAGTTCTTC. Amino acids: CASSFGASGNEQFF.